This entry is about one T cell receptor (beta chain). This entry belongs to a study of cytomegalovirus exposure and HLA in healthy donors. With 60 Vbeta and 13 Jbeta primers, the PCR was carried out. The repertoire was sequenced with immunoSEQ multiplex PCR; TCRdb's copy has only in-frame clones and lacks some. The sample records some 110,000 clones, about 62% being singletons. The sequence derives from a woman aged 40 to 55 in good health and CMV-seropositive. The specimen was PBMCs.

The CDR3 spells CASSYERGVGHEQYF. In nucleotides, the CDR3 is TGTGCCAGCAGCTACGAGCGGGGGGTTGGTCACGAGCAGTACTTC. The J gene is TRBJ2-7, the V gene TRBV7-9, with TRBD2 identical over 9 bases. The V segment lost 4 bases and the J segment 5 bases; nucleotides outside the gene matches: 9. CDR3 length: 15 amino acids. Germline loops: CDR1 SEHNR, CDR2 FQNEAQ (reference sequence). The whole variable domain, filled in from reference TRBV7-9 and TRBJ2-7, reads DTGVSQNPRHKITKRGQNVTFRCDPISEHNRLYWYRQTLGQGPEFLTYFQNEAQLEKSRLLSDRFSAERPKGSFSTLEIQRTEQGDSAMYLCASSYERGVGHEQYFGPGTRLTVT.